This T cell receptor beta chain comes out of a study of blood T cells in healthy people across ages. Through a sample-barcoded 5' primer and a J-beta primer mix, a second PCR was run for about 6 to 11 cycles. TCRdb re-derived calls from the 5' RACE reads in MiXCR, one entry per CDR3 protein. The table shows 750,000 to 850,000 distinct CDR3 sequences, with 25% occurring only once. The V gene lost 3 bases and the J gene lost 4 bases, with 6 bases spanning the gap. The germline CDR1 and CDR2 sequences are PRHDT and FYEKMQ (reference sequence). This CDR3 region has 13 residues. A further study also used this sample, focusing on T cells of mothers and their children. That study reports: Mothers and children who were related shared slightly more overlap than unrelated pairs, but not significantly more.

The rearrangement links TRBV13 to TRBJ1-4, with unresolved D. Material: blood. The TCR comes from a boy younger than 18 in good health. In DNA form, the CDR3 reads TGTGCCAGCAGCTTTCTCCGTAATGAAAAACTGTTTTTT. It translates to CASSFLRNEKLFF. The full variable domain, rest sourced from reference TRBV13 and TRBJ1-4, is AAGVIQSPRHLIKEKRETATLKCYPIPRHDTVYWYQQGPGQDPQFLISFYEKMQSDKGSIPDRFSAQQFSDYHSELNMSSLELGDSALYFCASSFLRNEKLFFGSGTQLSVL.